There are a few counts of the clone carrying this T cell receptor beta chain. This sample is drawn from a study of CD8+CD57+ T cells in acquired aplastic anemia. Trimming cost V 7 bases and J 10 bases, with 19 bases left between them. The CDR3 extends over 14 amino acids. Germline CDR1 MNHEY, CDR2 SVGAGI. All patients picked for sequencing had shown, by flow cytometry, an expansion of CD8+CD57+ cells. Genomic DNA acted as the template from which TCR beta VDJ combination and CDR3 sequence profiling were carried out. TCRdb re-analysed the reads in MiXCR, keeping a single row per CDR3 protein. The sample has 450,000 to 600,000 distinct CDR3 sequences; less than 35% are singletons.

The sample consisted of sorted CD4+, CD8+, or CD8+CD57+ T cells (not recorded which) from PBMCs. The receptor's source is a human donor with aplastic anemia. V is TRBV6-5 and J is TRBJ1-4, with a tentative D call TRBD1 (6 bases). CDR3 sequence: CASTVDSLDRKLFF. The CDR3 region has the DNA TGTGCCAGCACGGTGGACAGCCTAGATCGAAAACTGTTTTTT.